The clone carrying this TCR beta chain was detected a few times. Sequencing was performed with immunoSEQ multiplex PCR; in TCRdb, only in-frame clones are kept and a portion is missing. The sample records 120,000 or so clones, roughly nine tenths being singletons. V lost 4 bases and J lost 0; bases outside the gene matches: 5. The CDR3 covers 15 residues. Germline assignment: CDR1 KGHSH and CDR2 LQKENI. The data derive from a study of T cell responses to AZD1222 COVID-19 vaccine. Study information: Pooling was applied to second doses at about 4 or about 12 weeks.

The J gene is TRBJ1-1, the V gene TRBV18, with 7 bases lining up with TRBD1. Source: peripheral blood, taken on day 0 of AZD1222 vaccination. The receptor was derived from an adult in good health. The CDR3 DNA reads TGTGCCAGCTCACAACAGGGGAAGGTGAACACTGAAGCTTTCTTT. Translating gives CASSQQGKVNTEAFF. Full variable domain (outside the CDR3, taken from reference TRBV18 and TRBJ1-1): NAGVMQNPRHLVRRRGQEARLRCSPMKGHSHVYWYRQLPEEGLKFMVYLQKENIIDESGMPKERFSAEFPKEGPSILRIQQVVRGDSAAYFCASSQQGKVNTEAFFGQGTRLTVV.